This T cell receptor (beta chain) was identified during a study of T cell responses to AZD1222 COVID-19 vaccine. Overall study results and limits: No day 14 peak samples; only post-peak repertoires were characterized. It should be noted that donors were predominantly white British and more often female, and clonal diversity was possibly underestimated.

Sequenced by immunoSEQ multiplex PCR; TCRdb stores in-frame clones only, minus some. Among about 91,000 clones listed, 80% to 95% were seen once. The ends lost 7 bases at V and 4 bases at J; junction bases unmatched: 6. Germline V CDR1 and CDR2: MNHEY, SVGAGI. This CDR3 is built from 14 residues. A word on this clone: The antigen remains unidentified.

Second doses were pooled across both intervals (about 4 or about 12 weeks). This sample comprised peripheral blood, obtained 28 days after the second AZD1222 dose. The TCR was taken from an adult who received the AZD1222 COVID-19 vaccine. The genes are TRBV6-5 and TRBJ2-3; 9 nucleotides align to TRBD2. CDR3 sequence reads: CASNAGGAADTQYF. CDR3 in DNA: TGTGCCAGCAACGCGGGGGGGGCCGCAGATACGCAGTATTTT.